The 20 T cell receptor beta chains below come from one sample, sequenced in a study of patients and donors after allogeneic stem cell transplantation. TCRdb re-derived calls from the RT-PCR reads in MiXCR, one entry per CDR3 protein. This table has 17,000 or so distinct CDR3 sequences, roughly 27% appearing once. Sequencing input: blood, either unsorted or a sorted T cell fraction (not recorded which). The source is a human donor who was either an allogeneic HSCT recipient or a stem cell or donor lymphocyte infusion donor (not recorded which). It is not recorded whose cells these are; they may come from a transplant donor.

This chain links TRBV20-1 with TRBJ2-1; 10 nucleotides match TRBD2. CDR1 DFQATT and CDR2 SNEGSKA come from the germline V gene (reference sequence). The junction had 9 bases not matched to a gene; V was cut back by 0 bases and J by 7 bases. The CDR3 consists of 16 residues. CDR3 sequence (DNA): TGCAGTGCTAGAGACCCCCCTAGCGGGGGTTGGAATGAGCAGTTCTTC. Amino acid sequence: CSARDPPSGGWNEQFF.

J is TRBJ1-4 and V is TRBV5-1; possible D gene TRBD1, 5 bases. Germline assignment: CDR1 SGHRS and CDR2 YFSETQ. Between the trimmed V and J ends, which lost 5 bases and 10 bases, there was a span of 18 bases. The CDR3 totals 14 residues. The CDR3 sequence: CASRTDRGGGKLFF. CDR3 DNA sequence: TGCGCCAGCAGGACCGACAGAGGCGGGGGAAAACTGTTTTTT.

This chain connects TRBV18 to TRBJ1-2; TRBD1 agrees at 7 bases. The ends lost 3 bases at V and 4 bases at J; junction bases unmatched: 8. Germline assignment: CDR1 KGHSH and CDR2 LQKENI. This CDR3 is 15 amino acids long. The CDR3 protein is CASSPRNRGVYGYTF. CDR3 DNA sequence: TGTGCCAGCTCACCCAGGAACAGGGGTGTCTATGGCTACACCTTC.

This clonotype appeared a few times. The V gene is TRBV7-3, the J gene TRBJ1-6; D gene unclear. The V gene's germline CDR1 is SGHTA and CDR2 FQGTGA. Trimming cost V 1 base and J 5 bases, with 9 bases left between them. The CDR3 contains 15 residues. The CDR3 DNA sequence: TGTGCCAGCAGCTTAAATCTCTACGATAATTCACCCCTCCACTTT. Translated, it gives CASSLNLYDNSPLHF.

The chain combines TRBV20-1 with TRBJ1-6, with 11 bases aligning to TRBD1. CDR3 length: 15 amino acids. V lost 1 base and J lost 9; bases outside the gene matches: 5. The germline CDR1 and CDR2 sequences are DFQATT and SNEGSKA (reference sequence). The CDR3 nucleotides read TGCAGTGCTAGAGTGGGCGGACAGGGGGCTTCACCCCTCCACTTT. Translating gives CSARVGGQGASPLHF.

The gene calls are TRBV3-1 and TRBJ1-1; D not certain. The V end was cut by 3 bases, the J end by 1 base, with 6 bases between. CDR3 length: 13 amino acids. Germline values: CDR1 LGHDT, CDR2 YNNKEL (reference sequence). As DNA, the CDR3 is TGTGCCAGCAGCCACCCAACGAACACTGAAGCTTTCTTT. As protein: CASSHPTNTEAFF.

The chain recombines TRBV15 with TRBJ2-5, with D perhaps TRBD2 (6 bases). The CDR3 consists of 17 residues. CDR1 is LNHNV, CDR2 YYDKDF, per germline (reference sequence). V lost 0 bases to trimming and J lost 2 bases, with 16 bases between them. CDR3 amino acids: CATSRDPVGGWQETQYF. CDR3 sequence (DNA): TGTGCCACCAGCAGAGATCCTGTGGGGGGTTGGCAAGAGACCCAGTACTTC.

The DNA of the CDR3 is TGTGCCAGCAGTTACTCGAGGGTCGACACTGAAGCTTTCTTT. Amino acids: CASSYSRVDTEAFF. The chain links TRBV6-5 to TRBJ1-1, with D hard to call. Germline values: CDR1 MNHEY, CDR2 SVGAGI. The CDR3 extends over 14 amino acids. V was clipped by 0 bases and J by 3 bases, with 8 bases between them.

The CDR3 is CASSYLDRLNYGYTF. The CDR3 bases are TGTGCCAGCAGTTACCTGGACAGACTTAACTATGGCTACACCTTC. The chain uses TRBV6-5 and TRBJ1-2; D possibly corresponds to TRBD1 (6 bases). Per the germline V gene, CDR1 is MNHEY and CDR2 is SVGAGI. This CDR3 is 15 amino acids long. The ends were cut back, 2 bases at V and 1 base at J, with 11 bases in the middle.

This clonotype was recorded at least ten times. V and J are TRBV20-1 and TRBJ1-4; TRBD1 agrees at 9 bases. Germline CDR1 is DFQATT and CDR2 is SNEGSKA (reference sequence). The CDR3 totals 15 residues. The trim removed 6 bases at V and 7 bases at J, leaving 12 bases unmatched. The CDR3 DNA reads TGCAGTGCAGCGAGGATGGGACAGGGCAGTGAAAAACTGTTTTTT. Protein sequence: CSAARMGQGSEKLFF.

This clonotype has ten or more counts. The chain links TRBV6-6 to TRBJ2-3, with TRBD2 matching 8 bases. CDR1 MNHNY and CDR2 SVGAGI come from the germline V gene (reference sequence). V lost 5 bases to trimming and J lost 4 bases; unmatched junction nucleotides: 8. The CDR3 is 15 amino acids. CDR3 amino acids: CASSISGVWSDTQYF. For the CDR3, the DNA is TGTGCCAGCAGTATTAGCGGGGTCTGGTCAGATACGCAGTATTTT.

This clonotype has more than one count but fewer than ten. CDR3 in amino acids: CASSRGSNFNSPLHF. DNA for the CDR3: TGTGCCAGCAGCCGCGGCTCCAACTTTAATTCACCCCTCCACTTT. V usage is TRBV9 and J usage is TRBJ1-6; D unresolved. The V end lost 4 bases, the J end lost 6 bases, and 14 bases lay between the germline ends. Germline CDR1 is SGDLS and CDR2 is YYNGEE. This CDR3 has 15 residues.

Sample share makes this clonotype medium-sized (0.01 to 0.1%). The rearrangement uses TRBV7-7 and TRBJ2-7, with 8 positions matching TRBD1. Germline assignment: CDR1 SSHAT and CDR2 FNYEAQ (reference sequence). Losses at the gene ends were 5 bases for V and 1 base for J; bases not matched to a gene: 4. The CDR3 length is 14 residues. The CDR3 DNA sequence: TGTGCCAGCAGCGCTGGACAGGGATCCTACGAGCAGTACTTC. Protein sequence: CASSAGQGSYEQYF.

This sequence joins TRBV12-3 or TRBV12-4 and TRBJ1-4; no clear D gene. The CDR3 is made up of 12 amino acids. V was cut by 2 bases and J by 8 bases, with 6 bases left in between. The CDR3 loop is CASSLKREKLFF. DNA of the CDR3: TGTGCCAGCAGTTTAAAGAGGGAAAAACTGTTTTTT.

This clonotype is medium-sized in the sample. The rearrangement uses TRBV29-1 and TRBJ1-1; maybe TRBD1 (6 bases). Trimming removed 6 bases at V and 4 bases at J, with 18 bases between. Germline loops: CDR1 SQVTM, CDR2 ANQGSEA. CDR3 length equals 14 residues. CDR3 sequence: CSVFEQGIGTEAFF. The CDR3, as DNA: TGCAGCGTCTTTGAACAGGGAATAGGCACTGAAGCTTTCTTT.

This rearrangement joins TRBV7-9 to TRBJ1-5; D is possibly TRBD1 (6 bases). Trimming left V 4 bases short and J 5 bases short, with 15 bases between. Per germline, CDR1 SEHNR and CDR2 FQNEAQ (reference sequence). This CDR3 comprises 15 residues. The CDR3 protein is CASSSSTGYYQPQHF. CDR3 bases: TGTGCCAGCAGCTCAAGCACAGGGTATTATCAGCCCCAGCATTTT.

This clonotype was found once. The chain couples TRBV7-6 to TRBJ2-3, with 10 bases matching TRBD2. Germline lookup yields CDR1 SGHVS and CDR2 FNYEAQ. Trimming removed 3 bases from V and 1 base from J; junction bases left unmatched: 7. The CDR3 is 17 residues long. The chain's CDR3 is CASSLLAGDWGTDTQYF. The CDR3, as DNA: TGTGCCAGCAGCTTGCTAGCGGGGGATTGGGGCACAGATACGCAGTATTTT.

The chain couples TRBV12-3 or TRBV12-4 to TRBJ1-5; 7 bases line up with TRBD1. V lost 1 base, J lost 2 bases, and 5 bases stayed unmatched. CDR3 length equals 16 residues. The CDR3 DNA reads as TGTGCCAGCAGTTTAGTAGGGGGCGGCGGCAATCAGCCCCAGCATTTT. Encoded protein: CASSLVGGGGNQPQHF.

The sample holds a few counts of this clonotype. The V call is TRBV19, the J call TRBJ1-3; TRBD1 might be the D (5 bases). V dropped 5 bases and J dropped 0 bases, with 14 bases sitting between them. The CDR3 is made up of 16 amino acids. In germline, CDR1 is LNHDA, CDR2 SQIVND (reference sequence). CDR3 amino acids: CASSFVGGTSGNTIYF. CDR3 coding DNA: TGTGCCAGTAGTTTCGTCGGGGGTACCTCTGGAAACACCATATATTTT.

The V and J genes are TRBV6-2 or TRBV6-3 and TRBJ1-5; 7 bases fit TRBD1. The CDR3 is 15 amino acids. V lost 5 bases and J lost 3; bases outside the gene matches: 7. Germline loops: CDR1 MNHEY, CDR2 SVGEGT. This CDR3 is CASSKDRVHNQPQHF. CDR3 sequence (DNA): TGTGCCAGCAGTAAAGACAGGGTACACAATCAGCCCCAGCATTTT.